The 25 T cell receptor beta chains below were found in one sample sequenced in a study of human T cells and chemical hapten exposure. Stated time point: healthy volunteer bleed at 2 weeks. Unfractionated whole blood served as the source for total RNA extraction. TCRdb ran MiXCR on the RACE reads and lists one entry per CDR3 protein. The sample yields about 31,000 distinct CDR3 sequences, 6% to 7.5% seen once. Sequencing input: whole blood. Receptors originate from a human donor in good health. Some clones in this sample may be carry-over from other donors' samples.

This chain connects TRBV20-1 to TRBJ2-5; D possibly corresponds to TRBD2 (5 bases). V was shortened by 0 bases and J by 5 bases, with 19 bases between the two germline ends. Germline CDR1 is DFQATT and CDR2 is SNEGSKA (reference sequence). The CDR3 is 16 amino acids. The CDR3: CSARDSTRGWVETQYF. The DNA of the CDR3 is TGCAGTGCTAGAGATAGTACTCGCGGGTGGGTGGAGACCCAGTACTTC.

This clonotype has only a few counts. The rearrangement joins TRBV6-5 to TRBJ2-6; D possibly corresponds to TRBD1 (5 bases). The CDR3 consists of 16 residues. The V gene lost 0 bases and the J gene lost 9 bases, with 15 bases spanning the gap. Germline values: CDR1 MNHEY, CDR2 SVGAGI. In DNA, the CDR3 is TGTGCCAGCAGTTACTCCGCATCAGGGTATATCAACGTCCTGACTTTC. Its translation is CASSYSASGYINVLTF.

This clonotype was counted ten times or more. The chain couples TRBV20-1 to TRBJ1-1; a weak D match, TRBD1 (6 bases). CDR3 length equals 11 residues. Trimming took off 5 bases at V and 8 bases at J, with 12 bases between the two ends. Per germline, CDR1 DFQATT and CDR2 SNEGSKA (reference sequence). The DNA for the CDR3 is TGCAGTGCTGGCCGGACAGACGAAGCTTTCTTT. It specifies CSAGRTDEAFF.

This clonotype was seen repeatedly, ten times or more. The rearrangement joins TRBV24-1 to TRBJ1-4; tentative D call: TRBD1 (6 bases). V lost 3 bases and J lost 3, with 10 bases in between. The CDR3 is 15 residues long. Germline CDR1 and CDR2: KGHDR and SFDVKD. The CDR3 coding sequence is TGTGCCACCAGTGATACAGGGACTCCTAATGAAAAACTGTTTTTT. Residues: CATSDTGTPNEKLFF.

By sample fraction, this clonotype is medium-sized. The chain combines TRBV5-6 with TRBJ2-2; D is uncertain. CDR1 and CDR2 (germline): SGHDT, YYEEEE. The V end lost 4 bases, the J end lost 8 bases, and 12 bases lay between the germline ends. The CDR3 loop spans 13 amino acids. The CDR3 sequence: CASSALREGELFF. In nucleotides, the CDR3 is TGTGCCAGCAGCGCCTTGAGAGAAGGGGAGCTGTTTTTT.

This clonotype is medium-sized within its sample. V gene TRBV11-2 combines with J gene TRBJ2-3; D may be TRBD1 (6 bases). CDR3 size: 15 residues. The V end was cut by 0 bases, the J end by 2 bases, with 9 bases between. Germline V gene sequence: CDR1 SGHAT, CDR2 FQNNGV. In DNA, the CDR3 is TGTGCCAGCAGCTTAGACAGGGGCCTCACAGATACGCAGTATTTT. Its protein product is CASSLDRGLTDTQYF.

This clonotype has a handful of counts. The CDR3 protein is CASSQGPQSGEQYF. CDR3 bases: TGCGCCAGCAGCCAAGGGCCTCAGAGTGGGGAGCAGTACTTC. The rearrangement joins TRBV4-1 to TRBJ2-7; no reliable D call. There are 14 residues in the CDR3. V dropped 1 base and J dropped 7 bases, with 14 bases sitting between them. The germline V gene encodes CDR1 MGHRA and CDR2 YSYEKL.

This clonotype was seen many times. V gene TRBV4-2 combines with J gene TRBJ2-3; D uncertain. The CDR3 runs 11 residues. Germline loops: CDR1 LGHNA, CDR2 YNFKEQ. Trimming removed 1 base at V and 9 bases at J, with 5 bases between. This CDR3 is CASSQGITQYF. The CDR3 nucleotides read TGTGCCAGCAGCCAAGGGATCACGCAGTATTTT.

V gene TRBV27 combines with J gene TRBJ2-3; 8 nucleotides line up with TRBD1. V lost 3 bases and J lost 0; bases outside the gene matches: 5. CDR1 and CDR2 from the germline V gene are MNHEY and SMNVEV (reference sequence). The CDR3 sequence is 16 residues long. CDR3 sequence (DNA): TGTGCCAGCAGTTTTATCAGGGGGCGCAGCACAGATACGCAGTATTTT. Residues: CASSFIRGRSTDTQYF.

The V call is TRBV29-1, the J call TRBJ2-5; 7 bases are a match to TRBD1. The CDR3 has 15 amino acids. V gave up 6 bases and J gave up 1 base; unmatched junction bases: 11. Per the germline V gene, CDR1 is SQVTM and CDR2 is ANQGSEA. The CDR3, as DNA: TGCAGCGTAACTTCCGGGACAGCCTCCCAAGAGACCCAGTACTTC. Encoded protein: CSVTSGTASQETQYF.

This clonotype occurred a few times. An end of the junction differs from the germline gene, which may be a read error. J is TRBJ2-3 and V is TRBV12-5; no definite D call. Germline lookup yields CDR1 LGHNT and CDR2 FRNRAP. The CDR3 extends over 13 amino acids. The CDR3 DNA reads TGTGCTAGTAGTCATTGCGAGGTGGATGCGCAGTGTTTT. Encoded protein: CASSHCEVDAQCF.

This clonotype was recorded at least ten times. A junction boundary mismatches the germline segment, possibly from a read error. The chain has TRBV7-2 and TRBJ1-4; no firm D call. Germline CDR1 is SGHTA and CDR2 is FQGNSA. The CDR3 spans 13 residues. The CDR3 here is CASSLEMGREVTF. DNA for the CDR3: TGTGCCAGCAGCTTAGAGATGGGGAGGGAGGTTACTTTT.

This clonotype was observed at least ten times. The chain is built from TRBV12-3 or TRBV12-4 and TRBJ1-1, with D perhaps matching TRBD1 (6 bases). The CDR3 covers 13 residues. The V end lost 7 bases, the J end lost 10 bases, and 19 bases lay between the germline ends. The CDR3 region has the DNA TGTGCCAGCACTACAGGGCGGCCTTCTGGAGCTTTCTTT. As protein: CASTTGRPSGAFF.

This clonotype was picked up a small number of times. The genes are TRBV6-2 or TRBV6-3 and TRBJ1-1; 8 bases are a match to TRBD1. Germline CDR1 and CDR2: MNHEY and SVGEGT. V lost 5 bases to trimming and J lost 3 bases; unmatched junction nucleotides: 14. The CDR3 length is 17 residues. The CDR3 DNA follows: TGTGCCAGCAGTCCCCGGACAGGGTATGGGTGGGACACTGAAGCTTTCTTT. Translated: CASSPRTGYGWDTEAFF.

The V gene is TRBV10-3, the J gene TRBJ1-2, with a weak D call TRBD1 (5 bases). The V end lost 3 bases, the J end lost 1 base, and 9 bases lay between the germline ends. Germline CDR1 and CDR2: ENHRY and SYGVKD. The CDR3 runs to 14 residues. The CDR3: CAISDGTRNYGYTF. In DNA, the CDR3 is TGTGCCATCAGTGATGGGACTCGTAACTATGGCTACACCTTC.

The sample holds many counts of this clonotype. The chain uses TRBV2 and TRBJ1-2; TRBD1 might be the D (5 bases). The germline V and J ends were trimmed by 4 bases and 11 bases, with 14 bases remaining between them. Per the germline V gene, CDR1 is SNHLY and CDR2 is FYNNEI. The CDR3 consists of 12 residues. The CDR3 nucleotides are TGTGCCAGCAGTGTCGGCAGGGCAAGTTACACCTTC. Protein product: CASSVGRASYTF.

The table lists this clonotype with a few counts. V usage is TRBV9 and J usage is TRBJ2-5, with 9 bases that match TRBD2. Germline values: CDR1 SGDLS, CDR2 YYNGEE. This CDR3 spans 15 amino acids. V shed 0 bases and J 4 bases; nucleotides not matched to a gene: 4. In DNA form, the CDR3 reads TGTGCCAGCAGCGTAGGGGGCGGGAGGGTAGAGACCCAGTACTTC. Translating gives CASSVGGGRVETQYF.

The CDR3 reads CASSQVGSRNTEAFF. CDR3 bases: TGTGCCAGCAGCCAAGTCGGCAGCAGGAACACTGAAGCTTTCTTT. The rearrangement links TRBV3-1 to TRBJ1-1, with D unclear. This CDR3 has 15 amino acids. Between the trimmed V and J ends, which lost 1 base and 1 base, there was a span of 10 bases. Germline assignment: CDR1 LGHDT and CDR2 YNNKEL (reference sequence).

This clonotype has ten or more counts. The gene calls are TRBV4-3 and TRBJ2-1, with a possible D match to TRBD1 (5 bases). Germline assignment: CDR1 LGHNA and CDR2 YSLEER. V was pared by 0 bases and J by 5 bases, with 11 bases between. The CDR3 consists of 15 residues. CDR3 DNA sequence: TGCGCCAGCAGCCAAGATTCCAGGGCTGACAATGAGCAGTTCTTC. It translates to CASSQDSRADNEQFF.

The V and J genes are TRBV6-5 and TRBJ1-5; unclear D gene. The ends were cut back, 4 bases at V and 1 base at J, with 23 bases in the middle. The CDR3 covers 19 residues. Germline V gives CDR1 MNHEY, CDR2 SVGAGI. The CDR3 reads CASSSLGGSPSYSNQPQHF. In nucleotides, the CDR3 is TGTGCCAGCAGTTCCCTGGGAGGTAGCCCTTCTTACAGCAATCAGCCCCAGCATTTT.

With respect to this clonotype: Germline and junction disagree at one end, which may indicate a read error. This rearrangement joins TRBV19 to TRBJ1-2; D gene unclear. CDR3 length equals 13 residues. Germline V gene lookup returns CDR1 LNHDA and CDR2 SQIVND (reference sequence). The DNA of the CDR3 is TGTGCCAGTAGTATAGAAGGGAACTATGGCGACACCTTC. It encodes CASSIEGNYGDTF.

This clonotype was observed many times. This chain links TRBV30 with TRBJ2-2; maybe TRBD1 (5 bases). V shed 7 bases and J shed 3 bases, with 12 bases lying between them. The CDR3 runs 13 residues. Germline CDR1 reads GTSNPN; CDR2 reads SVGIG (reference sequence). CDR3 region: CAYDLRDTGELFF. The CDR3 DNA reads TGTGCCTACGACCTCAGGGACACCGGGGAGCTGTTTTTT.

This rearrangement joins TRBV11-2 to TRBJ2-7; D is unresolved. The CDR3 has 10 amino acids. V gave up 5 bases and J gave up 3 bases, with 2 bases separating them. The germline V gene has CDR1 SGHAT and CDR2 FQNNGV. CDR3 nucleotides: TGTGCCAGCAGCAACTACGAGCAGTACTTC. Amino acids: CASSNYEQYF.

This clonotype has a count of ten or more. This chain connects TRBV12-3 or TRBV12-4 to TRBJ1-1; D perhaps matches TRBD1 (5 bases). The CDR3 is made up of 12 amino acids. V lost 8 bases and J 7 bases, leaving 14 bases between the germline ends. The CDR3 loop reads CASSEGPGEAFF. The CDR3 nucleotides are TGTGCCAGCTCGGAGGGGCCGGGTGAAGCTTTCTTT.

V usage is TRBV5-1 and J usage is TRBJ2-7; D is possibly TRBD1 or TRBD2 (6 bases each). Germline V gives CDR1 SGHRS, CDR2 YFSETQ. The ends were cut back, 4 bases at V and 4 bases at J, with 18 bases in the middle. There are 15 residues in the CDR3. As DNA, the CDR3 is TGCGCCAGCAGCCCGACGTCGGGGGCGGGTTACGAGCAGTACTTC. This gives the protein CASSPTSGAGYEQYF.